These 30 T cell receptor beta chains originate from one sample sequenced in a study of response to subunit inactivated influenza vaccine. MiXCR was run by TCRdb on the RT-PCR reads, yielding one entry per CDR3 protein. Of over 650,000 distinct CDR3 sequences listed, around 18% are singletons. The sample in question was PBMCs from blood, obtained more than 4 days after vaccination. The origin of the receptors is a man over 45 who received an inactivated influenza vaccine.

This clonotype came up a few times. The V gene is TRBV28, the J gene TRBJ2-3; the D is unclear. Trimming cost V 3 bases and J 5 bases, with 15 bases left between them. CDR1 and CDR2 (germline): MDHEN, SYDVKM. This CDR3 region has 15 residues. CDR3 residues: CASSFGFRVGDTQYF. The CDR3 DNA reads as TGTGCCAGCAGTTTCGGTTTTAGGGTGGGAGATACGCAGTATTTT.

This rearrangement joins TRBV6-1 to TRBJ2-3; TRBD2 matches at 12 bases. CDR1 and CDR2 from the germline V gene are MNHNS and SASEGT. The CDR3 loop spans 18 amino acids. The ends lost 6 bases at V and 4 bases at J; junction bases unmatched: 14. This CDR3 reads CASSPYGASGRGSDTQYF. The CDR3 DNA is TGTGCCAGCAGCCCCTATGGCGCTAGCGGGAGGGGATCAGATACGCAGTATTTT.

This rearrangement joins TRBV27 to TRBJ2-1, with 7 nucleotides matching TRBD2. The trim removed 3 bases at V and 5 bases at J, leaving 4 bases unmatched. CDR3 length: 14 amino acids. The germline CDR1 and CDR2 sequences are MNHEY and SMNVEV (reference sequence). The CDR3 protein is CASSLGTTHNEQFF. In nucleotides, the CDR3 is TGTGCCAGCAGTTTGGGGACTACCCACAATGAGCAGTTCTTC.

In this sample, this clonotype turned up many times. This sequence joins TRBV5-6 and TRBJ1-1; 7 nucleotides agree with TRBD1. The V and J ends lost 5 bases and 3 bases, in that order; junction bases with no gene match: 4. The CDR3 has 13 amino acids. CDR1 and CDR2 from the germline V gene are SGHDT and YYEEEE. Here the CDR3 reads CASSLTGDTEAFF. The CDR3 region has the DNA TGTGCCAGCAGTTTAACAGGGGACACTGAAGCTTTCTTT.

This clonotype turned up a few times. The chain joins TRBV10-2 to TRBJ2-5; TRBD1 might be the D (6 bases). V was cut by 6 bases and J by 5 bases, with 13 bases left in between. Germline V gene sequence: CDR1 WSHSY, CDR2 SAAADI. The CDR3 runs 13 residues. The CDR3 region is CASSLTGWETQYF. The CDR3 DNA follows: TGCGCCAGCAGCCTTACAGGGTGGGAGACCCAGTACTTC.

The CDR3 bases are TGTGCCAGCAGTTCTTCATACTCCTACGAGCAGTACTTC. It yields the protein CASSSSYSYEQYF. The V call is TRBV6-2 or TRBV6-3, the J call TRBJ2-7; no clear D gene. This CDR3 contains 13 residues. Germline-derived CDR1 and CDR2 are MNHEY and SVGEGT. V dropped 4 bases and J dropped 0 bases, with 7 bases sitting between them.

This chain joins TRBV6-5 and TRBJ2-7; 10 bases align to TRBD1. Germline-derived CDR1 and CDR2 are MNHEY and SVGAGI. The CDR3 loop spans 16 amino acids. The V and J ends lost 2 bases and 5 bases, in that order; junction bases with no gene match: 9. This CDR3 is CASSYVGTGVRDEQYF. CDR3 sequence (DNA): TGTGCCAGCAGTTACGTAGGGACAGGGGTTCGCGACGAGCAGTACTTC.

The table lists this clonotype with many counts. The chain combines TRBV11-2 with TRBJ2-2; 9 positions match TRBD1. CDR3 size: 14 residues. In germline, CDR1 is SGHAT, CDR2 FQNNGV. The ends lost 6 bases at V and 6 bases at J; junction bases unmatched: 5. The CDR3 coding sequence is TGTGCCAGCAGTTTGGACAGGGGTCCCGGGGAGCTGTTTTTT. Translation: CASSLDRGPGELFF.

The rearrangement links TRBV20-1 to TRBJ2-1; 12 positions match TRBD2. The junction had 11 bases not matched to a gene; V was cut back by 1 base and J by 7 bases. CDR1 and CDR2 (germline): DFQATT, SNEGSKA (reference sequence). CDR3 size: 17 residues. CDR3 in amino acids: CSARGLAGGPLRNEQFF. CDR3 sequence (DNA): TGCAGTGCTAGAGGGCTAGCGGGGGGGCCCTTGAGGAATGAGCAGTTCTTC.

The CDR3 loop is CASSVASGPYNEQFF. As DNA, the CDR3 is TGTGCCAGCAGCGTAGCTAGCGGACCCTACAATGAGCAGTTCTTC. The chain combines TRBV9 with TRBJ2-1; TRBD2 agrees at 7 bases. This CDR3 spans 15 amino acids. V shed 0 bases, J shed 2 bases, and the junction held 2 bases outside the gene matches. The germline CDR1 and CDR2 sequences are SGDLS and YYNGEE.

CDR3 coding DNA: TGTGCCAGCAGTCTGGACAGTACGATCGGATCACCCCTCCACTTT. Its translation is CASSLDSTIGSPLHF. The chain employs TRBV12-3 or TRBV12-4 and TRBJ1-6, with D perhaps TRBD1 (6 bases). Trimming stripped 5 bases from V and 10 bases from J, with 18 bases between. The CDR3 is 15 residues long.

The chain joins TRBV3-1 to TRBJ2-1; 9 positions match TRBD2. CDR1 is LGHDT, CDR2 YNNKEL, per germline (reference sequence). Trimming removed 8 bases from V and 14 bases from J; junction bases left unmatched: 10. The CDR3 loop spans 12 amino acids. The CDR3 is CASGPKRGEEFF. CDR3 bases: TGTGCCAGCGGACCTAAGCGGGGGGAAGAGTTCTTC.

This clonotype was observed a few times. The chain has TRBV6-2 or TRBV6-3 and TRBJ2-1; no reliable D call. The germline V and J ends were trimmed by 4 bases and 15 bases, with 16 bases remaining between them. CDR1 is MNHEY, CDR2 SVGEGT, per germline. This CDR3 contains 12 residues. The CDR3 region is CASSSSETRGFF. The CDR3, as DNA: TGTGCCAGCAGTTCGTCGGAGACTCGCGGGTTCTTC.

This clonotype was detected a few times. The rearrangement joins TRBV10-3 to TRBJ2-3; D might be TRBD2 (6 bases). The V end lost 0 bases, the J end lost 0 bases, and 10 bases lay between the germline ends. There are 16 residues in the CDR3. Looked up from germline, CDR1 is ENHRY and CDR2 is SYGVKD. The chain's CDR3 is CAISESNSGSTDTQYF. CDR3 DNA sequence: TGTGCCATCAGTGAGTCTAATAGCGGTAGCACAGATACGCAGTATTTT.

V is TRBV5-1 and J is TRBJ2-7; 7 nucleotides agree with TRBD1. The CDR3 length is 18 residues. Germline V CDR1 and CDR2: SGHRS, YFSETQ. Trimming removed 3 bases from V and 1 base from J; junction bases left unmatched: 16. This CDR3 is CASSSAMGRGTASYEQYF. In DNA, the CDR3 is TGCGCCAGCAGCTCCGCGATGGGGCGAGGGACAGCTTCCTACGAGCAGTACTTC.

This chain joins TRBV10-2 and TRBJ2-5; TRBD2 aligns across 14 bases. The CDR3 length is 15 residues. Germline loops: CDR1 WSHSY, CDR2 SAAADI. Trimming at V came to 8 bases and at J to 1 base, leaving 3 bases not matched to a gene. The CDR3 loop is CASGGLAGAQETQYF. In DNA, the CDR3 is TGCGCCAGCGGGGGACTAGCGGGGGCCCAAGAGACCCAGTACTTC.

Only a few counts were recorded for this clonotype. This chain uses TRBV12-3 or TRBV12-4 with TRBJ2-3; D unresolved. Deletions cut 7 bases from V and 0 bases from J, with 5 bases between. The CDR3 is 12 amino acids. The CDR3 region is CASTNSTDTQYF. The CDR3 DNA follows: TGTGCCAGCACCAACAGCACAGATACGCAGTATTTT.

The chain employs TRBV4-1 and TRBJ1-2; a possible D gene is TRBD1 (6 bases). V lost 1 base and J lost 2, with 8 bases in between. Germline CDR1 and CDR2: MGHRA and YSYEKL. The CDR3 loop spans 14 amino acids. CDR3 in amino acids: CASSQGGTNYGYTF. The CDR3 DNA reads TGCGCCAGCAGCCAAGGCGGGACAAACTATGGCTACACCTTC.

In its sample, this clonotype was seen a few times. The V gene is TRBV7-3, the J gene TRBJ2-5; maybe TRBD1 (6 bases). CDR3 length equals 15 residues. Germline V gene sequence: CDR1 SGHTA, CDR2 FQGTGA. Trimming took off 2 bases at V and 5 bases at J, with 15 bases between the two ends. The DNA for the CDR3 is TGTGCCAGCAGCTTACGTCCAGGGGCGCTGGAGACCCAGTACTTC. Translating gives CASSLRPGALETQYF.

This clonotype occurred a few times. This sequence joins TRBV5-1 and TRBJ1-3, with D possibly TRBD1 on 6 matching bases. Germline V gives CDR1 SGHRS, CDR2 YFSETQ. The CDR3 totals 17 residues. V shed 2 bases and J shed 0 bases, with 15 bases lying between them. CDR3 residues: CASSLSTGGNSGNTIYF. CDR3 DNA sequence: TGCGCCAGCAGCTTATCGACAGGAGGAAACTCTGGAAACACCATATATTTT.

This clonotype was found many times. The chain joins TRBV5-1 to TRBJ2-1; maybe TRBD2 (6 bases). The CDR3 loop spans 16 amino acids. Trimming cost V 4 bases and J 3 bases, with 17 bases left between them. Germline CDR1 and CDR2: SGHRS and YFSETQ. CDR3 sequence: CASSTLTGAYYNEQFF. The CDR3 region has the DNA TGCGCCAGCAGCACACTAACGGGAGCCTACTACAATGAGCAGTTCTTC.

This clonotype was seen many times. V gene TRBV20-1 combines with J gene TRBJ1-6, with TRBD1 matching 8 bases. Per germline, CDR1 DFQATT and CDR2 SNEGSKA (reference sequence). This CDR3 region has 13 residues. V was pared by 6 bases and J by 10 bases, with 8 bases of the junction left unmatched. The CDR3 DNA reads as TGCAGTGCCCCGGACAGGGCGAACTCACCCCTCCACTTT. The encoded protein is CSAPDRANSPLHF.

As for this clonotype: At one end the junction does not follow the germline gene, possibly because of a read error. The rearrangement links TRBV6-2 or TRBV6-3 to TRBJ2-3; D is unresolved. This CDR3 is 13 amino acids long. Germline V gene data show CDR1 as MNHEY and CDR2 as SVGEGT. The CDR3 is CASSYQSTETQYF. The CDR3 bases are TGTGCCAGCAGTTACCAAAGCACAGAGACGCAGTATTTT.

The sample holds a few counts of this clonotype. This rearrangement joins TRBV19 to TRBJ2-1; the D is unclear. CDR1 LNHDA and CDR2 SQIVND come from the germline V gene (reference sequence). The CDR3 is 14 residues long. V shed 3 bases and J shed 4 bases, with 10 bases lying between them. The CDR3 DNA is TGTGCCAGTAGTATCGGCTGGGGATACAATGAGCAGTTCTTC. It is translated as CASSIGWGYNEQFF. Full variable domain (outside the CDR3, taken from reference TRBV19 and TRBJ2-1): DGGITQSPKYLFRKEGQNVTLSCEQNLNHDAMYWYRQDPGQGLRLIYYSQIVNDFQKGDIAEGYSVSREKKESFPLTVTSAQKNPTAFYLCASSIGWGYNEQFFGPGTRLTVL.

CDR3 bases: TGTGCCATCAGTGAGGAGGGGGATACAGAGACCCAGTACTTC. It codes for CAISEEGDTETQYF. V and J are TRBV10-3 and TRBJ2-5; D might be TRBD1 (6 bases). Between the trimmed V and J ends, which lost 2 bases and 4 bases, there was a span of 11 bases. Looked up from germline, CDR1 is ENHRY and CDR2 is SYGVKD. This CDR3 spans 14 amino acids.

This clonotype appeared a few times. The chain has TRBV6-5 and TRBJ2-5, with TRBD1 matching 8 bases. V was pared by 11 bases and J by 4 bases, with 3 bases of the junction left unmatched. The CDR3 spans 11 residues. The germline V gene has CDR1 MNHEY and CDR2 SVGAGI. The CDR3 reads CAGGQGETQYF. In nucleotides, the CDR3 is TGTGCCGGAGGACAGGGAGAGACCCAGTACTTC.

The V and J genes are TRBV6-1 and TRBJ2-1, with 9 positions matching TRBD1. CDR3 length: 15 residues. The germline CDR1 and CDR2 sequences are MNHNS and SASEGT. With V trimmed by 2 bases and J by 2 bases, 1 base remained unmatched. The CDR3 sequence: CASSEWTGAYNEQFF. The CDR3 nucleotides are TGTGCCAGCAGTGAATGGACAGGGGCCTACAATGAGCAGTTCTTC.

Ten or more counts support this clonotype. The chain recombines TRBV20-1 with TRBJ1-2, with 7 bases matching TRBD1. Germline values: CDR1 DFQATT, CDR2 SNEGSKA (reference sequence). The CDR3 runs 11 residues. V was pared by 3 bases and J by 13 bases, with 8 bases of the junction left unmatched. The chain's CDR3 is CSARADRASTF. As DNA, the CDR3 is TGCAGTGCTAGGGCCGACAGGGCCTCCACCTTC.

The V gene is TRBV4-3, the J gene TRBJ1-1; D is unresolved. Germline V gene lookup returns CDR1 LGHNA and CDR2 YSLEER. The CDR3 is made up of 14 amino acids. Trimming took 1 base from V and 8 from J, leaving 14 bases between them. The CDR3 DNA follows: TGCGCCAGCAGCCAAGCGTTTTTTCGGGTGGAAGCTTTCTTT. Protein sequence: CASSQAFFRVEAFF.

This clonotype has only a few counts. V and J are TRBV7-2 and TRBJ2-7; D assignment may be TRBD1 or TRBD2 (6 bases each). Germline V lookup: CDR1 SGHTA, CDR2 FQGNSA. The ends were cut back, 1 base at V and 10 bases at J, with 14 bases in the middle. The CDR3 length is 13 residues. The CDR3 coding sequence is TGTGCCAGCAGCTTAGGCGGCAGGGGAGGACAGTACTTC. It yields the protein CASSLGGRGGQYF. The whole variable domain, filled in from reference TRBV7-2 and TRBJ2-7, reads GAGVSQSPSNKVTEKGKDVELRCDPISGHTALYWYRQSLGQGLEFLIYFQGNSAPDKSGLPSDRFSAERTGGSVSTLTIQRTQQEDSAVYLCASSLGGRGGQYFGPGTRLTVT.